The 25 T cell receptor beta chains below come from one sample, sequenced in a study of radiotherapy plus CTLA-4 blockade in lung cancer. The data were produced by immunoSEQ multiplex PCR, yet TCRdb's version contains in-frame clones alone and is incomplete. The table records around 59,000 clones, just over 75% of them present only once. The sample here was peripheral blood, taken from a patient treated with radiotherapy plus ipilimumab. The receptors were sampled from a human donor with non-small cell lung cancer who had a partial response to radiotherapy plus ipilimumab.

About this clone: The conserved closing phenylalanine or tryptophan is absent in this CDR3, likely reflecting a read error. J is TRBJ1-6 and V is TRBV7-3, with D hard to call. Germline V CDR1 and CDR2: SGHTA, FQGTGA. V lost 7 bases and J 8 bases, leaving 15 bases between the germline ends. CDR3 length equals 14 residues. The CDR3 nucleotides read TGTGCCAGCATAGGATCGCGGAGCTATTCACCCCTCCACCTT. It codes for CASIGSRSYSPLHL.

J is TRBJ1-3 and V is TRBV19; D is unclear. CDR1 and CDR2 (germline): LNHDA, SQIVND (reference sequence). With 3 bases removed from V and 4 bases from J, the gap between germline ends came to 10 bases. There are 14 residues in the CDR3. The CDR3 is CASSMETLGNTIYF. CDR3 nucleotide sequence: TGTGCCAGTAGTATGGAGACGCTCGGAAACACCATATATTTT.

The chain joins TRBV5-1 to TRBJ1-4, with D perhaps TRBD1 (6 bases). Germline V gene data show CDR1 as SGHRS and CDR2 as YFSETQ. Trimming shortened V by 6 bases and J by 2 bases, and 14 bases separated the two germline ends. The CDR3 totals 15 residues. The CDR3 DNA reads as TGCGCCAGCACTCGGGGGGCAGCGACTAATGAAAAACTGTTTTTT. Amino acids: CASTRGAATNEKLFF.

The CDR3 region is CASSWTRGSDNSPLHF. The CDR3 nucleotides read TGTGCCAGCAGCTGGACTAGGGGTTCGGATAATTCACCCCTCCACTTT. The rearrangement links TRBV5-6 to TRBJ1-6; possibly TRBD1 for D (5 bases). Germline V gene sequence: CDR1 SGHDT, CDR2 YYEEEE. The V end was cut by 3 bases, the J end by 5 bases, with 15 bases between. This CDR3 spans 16 amino acids. The full variable domain, in which reference TRBV5-6 and TRBJ1-6 provide the parts outside the CDR3, is DAGVTQSPTHLIKTRGQQVTLRCSPKSGHDTVSWYQQALGQGPQFIFQYYEEEERQRGNFPDRFSGHQFPNYSSELNVNALLLGDSALYLCASSWTRGSDNSPLHFGNGTRLTVT.

This chain uses TRBV4-1 with TRBJ1-2, with D perhaps matching TRBD1 (5 bases). CDR1 MGHRA and CDR2 YSYEKL come from the germline V gene. The CDR3 spans 13 residues. V gave up 4 bases and J gave up 2 bases, with 8 bases separating them. The CDR3 region is CASSLQGNYGYTF. CDR3 bases: TGCGCCAGCAGCCTCCAGGGAAACTATGGCTACACCTTC.

The CDR3, as DNA: TGTGCCAGCAGCCATCCCACTAGCGGGGGGCAAGAGACCCAGTACTTC. Its protein is CASSHPTSGGQETQYF. V is TRBV28 and J is TRBJ2-5; 12 positions match TRBD2. This CDR3 spans 16 amino acids. V gave up 6 bases and J gave up 2 bases; unmatched junction bases: 7. Per germline, CDR1 MDHEN and CDR2 SYDVKM.

The chain joins TRBV28 to TRBJ1-5; D is undetermined. The CDR3 is made up of 15 amino acids. V lost 5 bases and J lost 3, with 14 bases in between. CDR1 is MDHEN and CDR2 is SYDVKM in the germline V gene. CDR3 in amino acids: CASSLPPANNQPQHF. CDR3 nucleotide sequence: TGTGCCAGCAGTCTTCCCCCAGCGAACAATCAGCCCCAGCATTTT.

The sample holds a few counts of this clone. This chain uses TRBV9 with TRBJ1-1, with D possibly being TRBD1 (5 bases). The CDR3 is 15 residues long. Per germline, CDR1 SGDLS and CDR2 YYNGEE. V was clipped by 0 bases and J by 4 bases, with 13 bases between them. In nucleotides, the CDR3 is TGTGCCAGCAGCGTAGTAGGGCCCGGGGGCACTGAAGCTTTCTTT. This gives the protein CASSVVGPGGTEAFF.

The chain combines TRBV19 with TRBJ2-6, with 11 bases fitting TRBD2. This CDR3 has 18 residues. Germline lookup yields CDR1 LNHDA and CDR2 SQIVND (reference sequence). J lost 4 bases, V lost 7 bases, and 12 bases had no gene match. The CDR3 region is CASTFFSGGAAGANVLTF. The CDR3 bases are TGTGCCAGTACTTTTTTTAGCGGGGGGGCGGCCGGGGCCAACGTCCTGACTTTC.

This clone was counted a few times. The chain links TRBV5-3 to TRBJ1-5; D gene uncertain. TRBV5-3 has ORF status, its function being uncertain. This CDR3 spans 16 amino acids. Trimming took off 1 base at V and 0 bases at J, with 11 bases between the two ends. CDR3 nucleotides: TGTGCCAGAAGCTTGTCGCCAGAGGATAGCAATCAGCCCCAGCATTTT. Residues: CARSLSPEDSNQPQHF.

The chain uses TRBV7-9 and TRBJ1-1; the D gene is possibly TRBD1 (6 bases). Germline CDR1 SEHNR, CDR2 FQNEAQ (reference sequence). The CDR3 has 17 amino acids. The V gene lost 4 bases and the J gene lost 0 bases, with 18 bases spanning the gap. CDR3 DNA sequence: TGTGCCAGCAGCTCCCTAGGACAGTCGATGATGAACACTGAAGCTTTCTTT. As protein: CASSSLGQSMMNTEAFF.

J is TRBJ1-1 and V is TRBV9; tentative D call: TRBD1 (5 bases). The CDR3 sequence is 12 residues long. Per the germline V gene, CDR1 is SGDLS and CDR2 is YYNGEE. V lost 3 bases, J lost 8 bases, and 11 bases lay in between. This CDR3 reads CASSDGDFEAFF. The CDR3, as DNA: TGTGCCAGCAGCGACGGGGACTTCGAAGCTTTCTTT. Using reference TRBV9 and TRBJ1-1 for the parts outside the CDR3, the full variable domain is DSGVTQTPKHLITATGQRVTLRCSPRSGDLSVYWYQQSLDQGLQFLIQYYNGEERAKGNILERFSAQQFPDLHSELNLSSLELGDSALYFCASSDGDFEAFFGQGTRLTVV.

This clone was picked up one time. J is TRBJ2-7 and V is TRBV30; 9 bases are shared with TRBD2. Germline V gene data show CDR1 as GTSNPN and CDR2 as SVGIG (reference sequence). Trimming cost V 3 bases and J 7 bases; bases outside gene matches: 16. The CDR3 extends over 16 amino acids. The CDR3 nucleotides read TGTGCCTGGAGGTTTCCGGGACTAGCAAGGTTTGGGGAGCAGTACTTC. Residues: CAWRFPGLARFGEQYF.

The CDR3 reads CASSKSGTGTNTGELFF. The CDR3 DNA reads as TGTGCCAGTAGTAAGTCCGGGACAGGGACCAACACCGGGGAGCTGTTTTTT. The chain joins TRBV19 to TRBJ2-2, with TRBD1 matching over 9 bases. With 4 bases clipped from V and 2 bases from J, the junction kept 8 bases outside the gene matches. The CDR3 consists of 17 residues. Germline assignment: CDR1 LNHDA and CDR2 SQIVND (reference sequence).

Only a few counts were recorded for this clone. The V and J genes are TRBV6-5 and TRBJ1-2; TRBD1 is a possible D gene (5 bases). Germline loops: CDR1 MNHEY, CDR2 SVGAGI. V shed 2 bases and J shed 5 bases, with 18 bases lying between them. This CDR3 region has 16 residues. CDR3 DNA: TGTGCCAGCAGTTACAATACCGGGACGGGGACTTATGGCTACACCTTC. The encoded protein is CASSYNTGTGTYGYTF.

The chain recombines TRBV9 with TRBJ2-3; 7 bases are shared with TRBD1. Germline lookup yields CDR1 SGDLS and CDR2 YYNGEE. The V gene end was trimmed by 3 bases and the J gene end by 5 bases; junction bases not matched to a gene: 6. The CDR3 contains 14 residues. The CDR3 nucleotides are TGTGCCAGCAGCGCTAGGACAGGAGGAGATACGCAGTATTTT. The encoded protein is CASSARTGGDTQYF.

This sequence joins TRBV4-1 and TRBJ2-1, with a weak D call TRBD1 (6 bases). Germline CDR1 and CDR2: MGHRA and YSYEKL. This CDR3 comprises 13 residues. Trimming left V 1 base short and J 10 bases short, with 11 bases between. The CDR3, as DNA: TGCGCCAGCAGCCAAGCAGACAGGTCAGAGCAGTTCTTC. Amino acids: CASSQADRSEQFF.

The genes are TRBV18 and TRBJ1-6; 7 positions agree with TRBD1. This CDR3 region has 15 residues. Germline V lookup: CDR1 KGHSH, CDR2 LQKENI. After removal of 2 bases from V and 8 bases from J, the junction contained 6 bases not matched to a gene. CDR3 region: CASSPTTGLDSPLHF. CDR3 nucleotide sequence: TGTGCCAGCTCACCAACGACAGGGCTGGATTCACCCCTCCACTTT.

The J gene is TRBJ1-2, the V gene TRBV5-4; no firm D call. V shed 10 bases and J shed 4 bases, with 17 bases lying between them. The CDR3 length is 13 residues. The germline V gene has CDR1 SGHNT and CDR2 YYREEE (reference sequence). This chain's CDR3 is CAPSAGGTYGYTF. CDR3 coding DNA: TGTGCCCCCTCCGCCGGAGGCACCTATGGCTACACCTTC.

The genes are TRBV5-1 and TRBJ2-5; TRBD2 might be the D (5 bases). The CDR3 has 16 amino acids. Germline CDR1 SGHRS, CDR2 YFSETQ. Between the trimmed V and J ends, which lost 0 bases and 4 bases, there was a span of 16 bases. CDR3 DNA sequence: TGCGCCAGCAGCTTGGCCGACCTCCTCGAGGGAGAGACCCAGTACTTC. As protein: CASSLADLLEGETQYF.

The chain joins TRBV29-1 to TRBJ2-7, with D perhaps TRBD2 (6 bases). The CDR3 length is 14 residues. The V end lost 2 bases, the J end lost 1 base, and 12 bases lay between the germline ends. CDR1 and CDR2 (germline): SQVTM, ANQGSEA. DNA of the CDR3: TGCAGCGTTGAACTTGGCGGGGAGTCCTACGAGCAGTACTTC. Translated: CSVELGGESYEQYF.

This clone has a single count. This chain uses TRBV28 with TRBJ1-2, with unresolved D. The CDR3 consists of 10 residues. V lost 8 bases and J 8 bases, leaving 9 bases between the germline ends. Germline CDR1 and CDR2: MDHEN and SYDVKM. CDR3 DNA: TGTGCCAGCGGAGGACGGGGCTACACCTTC. Translation: CASGGRGYTF.

V gene TRBV18 combines with J gene TRBJ2-7, with TRBD1 identical over 7 bases. Germline V gene lookup returns CDR1 KGHSH and CDR2 LQKENI. The CDR3 spans 15 residues. J was trimmed by 0 bases and V by 1 base; bases with no gene match: 3. For the CDR3, the DNA is TGTGCCAGCTCACCACGACAGGGCTACTCCTACGAGCAGTACTTC. Translating gives CASSPRQGYSYEQYF.

The chain carries TRBV7-5 and TRBJ2-6; the DNA was not used to check the table's D call, TRBD1. TRBV7-5 is a pseudogene segment. This CDR3 region has 17 residues. CDR3 residues: CVRNPGTARSGANVLTF. CDR3 DNA: TGTGTCAGGAACCCCGGGACAGCTCGCTCTGGGGCCAACGTCCTGACTTTC.

The rearrangement uses TRBV5-1 and TRBJ2-5, with 8 bases identical to TRBD1. V lost 5 bases and J lost 5; bases outside the gene matches: 14. There are 16 residues in the CDR3. CDR1 and CDR2 (germline): SGHRS, YFSETQ. CDR3 region: CASSRQGQGFGETQYF. For the CDR3, the DNA is TGCGCCAGCAGTAGACAAGGACAGGGCTTCGGGGAGACCCAGTACTTC. Full variable domain (outside the CDR3, taken from reference TRBV5-1 and TRBJ2-5): KAGVTQTPRYLIKTRGQQVTLSCSPISGHRSVSWYQQTPGQGLQFLFEYFSETQRNKGNFPGRFSGRQFSNSRSEMNVSTLELGDSALYLCASSRQGQGFGETQYFGPGTRLLVL.